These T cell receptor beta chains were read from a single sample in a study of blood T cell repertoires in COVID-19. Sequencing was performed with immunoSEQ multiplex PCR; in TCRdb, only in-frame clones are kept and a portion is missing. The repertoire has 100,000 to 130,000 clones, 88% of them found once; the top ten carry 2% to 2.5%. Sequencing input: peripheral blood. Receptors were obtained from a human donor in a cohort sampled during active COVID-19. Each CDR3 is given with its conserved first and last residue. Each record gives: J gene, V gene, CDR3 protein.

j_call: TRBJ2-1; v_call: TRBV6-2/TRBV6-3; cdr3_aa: CASSYSQHTSGAFYNEQFF
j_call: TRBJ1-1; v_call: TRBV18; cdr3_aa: CASSPLQGATEAFF
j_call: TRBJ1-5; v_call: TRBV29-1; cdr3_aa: CSVTTGGGNQPQHF
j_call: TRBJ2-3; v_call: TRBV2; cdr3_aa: CATGLAGGGTQYF
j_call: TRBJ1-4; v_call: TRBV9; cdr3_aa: CASSPSWGELNEKLFF
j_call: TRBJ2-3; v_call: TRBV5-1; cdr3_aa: CASTSWQGLTDTQYF
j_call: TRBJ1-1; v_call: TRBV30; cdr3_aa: CAWRRLKGHWNTEAFF
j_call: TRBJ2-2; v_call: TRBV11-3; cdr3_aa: CASSPTFRRGTGELFF
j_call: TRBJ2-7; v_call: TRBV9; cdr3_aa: CASSVGRDPTYEQYF
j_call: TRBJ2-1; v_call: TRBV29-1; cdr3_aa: CSAPGFRGGEQFF
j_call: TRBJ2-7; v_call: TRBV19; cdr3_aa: CASSIDPAGDSYEQYF
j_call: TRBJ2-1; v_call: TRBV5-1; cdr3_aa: CASSLSQGLVGEQFF
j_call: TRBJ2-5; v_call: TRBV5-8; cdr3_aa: CASSLFMETQYF
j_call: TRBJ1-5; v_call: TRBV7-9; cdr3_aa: CASSTQGDQPQHF
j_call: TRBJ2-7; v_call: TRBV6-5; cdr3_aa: CASRSVGSSYEQYF
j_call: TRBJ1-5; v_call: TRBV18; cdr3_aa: CASSRSNSNQPQHF
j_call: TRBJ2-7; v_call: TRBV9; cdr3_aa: CASSLGTSGVEQYF
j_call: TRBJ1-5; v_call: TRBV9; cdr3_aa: CASSAGQGAQPQHF
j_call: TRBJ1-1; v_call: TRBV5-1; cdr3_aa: CASTRQGQWNTEAFF
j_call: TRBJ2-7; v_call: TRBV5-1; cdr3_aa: CASSLAGQTYEQYF
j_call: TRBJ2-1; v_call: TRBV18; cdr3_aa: CASSPQGLARRGEQFF
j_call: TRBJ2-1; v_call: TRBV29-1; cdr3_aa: CSVERSGSPNEQFF
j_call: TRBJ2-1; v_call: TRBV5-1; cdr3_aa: CASSLSALGNEQFF
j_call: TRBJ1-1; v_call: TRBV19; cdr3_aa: CASSIGQGLLSTEAFF
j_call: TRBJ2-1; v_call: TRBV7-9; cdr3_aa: CASSSGTKRPYNEQFF
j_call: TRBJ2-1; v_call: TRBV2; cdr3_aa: CASSEWLSYNEQFF
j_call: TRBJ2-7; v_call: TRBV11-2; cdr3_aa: CASSLQRGGGDEQYF
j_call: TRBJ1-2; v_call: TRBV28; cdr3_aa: CASRPEEGLSSYGYTF
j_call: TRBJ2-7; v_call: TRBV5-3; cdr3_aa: CARSLGTGGSYEQYF
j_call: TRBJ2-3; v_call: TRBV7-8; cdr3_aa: CASTKRSDRGPTDTQYF
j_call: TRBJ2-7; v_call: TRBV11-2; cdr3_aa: CASSFAGLGEQYF
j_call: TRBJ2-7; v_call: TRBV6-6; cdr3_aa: CASLSGGRNEQYF
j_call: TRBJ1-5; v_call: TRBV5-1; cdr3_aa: CASSSGTEDQPQHF
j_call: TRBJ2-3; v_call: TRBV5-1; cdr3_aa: CASSPRQGDTDTQYF
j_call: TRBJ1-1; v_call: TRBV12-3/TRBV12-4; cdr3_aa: CASSLSRVTEAFF
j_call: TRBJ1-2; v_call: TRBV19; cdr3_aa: CASSLRGGYDYGYTF
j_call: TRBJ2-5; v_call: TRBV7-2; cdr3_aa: CASSSPGGGETQYF
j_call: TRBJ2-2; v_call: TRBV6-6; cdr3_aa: CASSLPTGGDALNTGELFF
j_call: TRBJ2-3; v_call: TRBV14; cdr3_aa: CASRLSGVADTQYF
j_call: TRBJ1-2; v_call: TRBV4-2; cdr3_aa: CASSPGQVVGGYGYTF
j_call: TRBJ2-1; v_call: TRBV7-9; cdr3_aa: CASSSLGASGLLYNEQFF